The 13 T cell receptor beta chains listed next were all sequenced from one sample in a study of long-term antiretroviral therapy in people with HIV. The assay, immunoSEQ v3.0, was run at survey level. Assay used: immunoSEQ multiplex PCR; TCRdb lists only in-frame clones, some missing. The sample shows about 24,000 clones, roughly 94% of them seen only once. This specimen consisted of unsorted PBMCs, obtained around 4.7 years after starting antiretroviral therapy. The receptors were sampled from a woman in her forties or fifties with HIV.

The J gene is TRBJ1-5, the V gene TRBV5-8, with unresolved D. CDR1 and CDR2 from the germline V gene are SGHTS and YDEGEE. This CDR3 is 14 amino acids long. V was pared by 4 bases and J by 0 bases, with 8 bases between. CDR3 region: CASSATYSNQPQHF. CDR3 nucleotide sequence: TGTGCCAGCAGCGCTACTTATAGCAATCAGCCCCAGCATTTT.

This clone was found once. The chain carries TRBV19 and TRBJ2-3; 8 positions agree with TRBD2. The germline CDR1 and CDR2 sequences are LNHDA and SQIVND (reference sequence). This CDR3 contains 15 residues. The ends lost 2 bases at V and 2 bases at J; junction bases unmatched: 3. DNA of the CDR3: TGTGCCAGTAGTATACGGCGGGAGGTCACAGATACGCAGTATTTT. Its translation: CASSIRREVTDTQYF.

CDR3 coding DNA: TGTGCCAGCAGCCGGGGGCGGGAGGCTGGGCTTGAGCAGTTCTTC. Amino acid sequence: CASSRGREAGLEQFF. The chain employs TRBV7-6 and TRBJ2-1, with 8 bases matching TRBD2. This CDR3 has 15 amino acids. Germline CDR1 is SGHVS and CDR2 is FNYEAQ. J gave up 9 bases and V 5 bases, and 12 bases lay outside the gene matches.

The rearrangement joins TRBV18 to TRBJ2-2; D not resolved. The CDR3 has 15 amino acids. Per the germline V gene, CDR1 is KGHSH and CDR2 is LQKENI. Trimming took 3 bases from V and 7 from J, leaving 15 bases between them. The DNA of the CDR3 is TGTGCCAGCTCACCGTCCGGGCTCCAAGTCGGGGAGCTGTTTTTT. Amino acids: CASSPSGLQVGELFF.

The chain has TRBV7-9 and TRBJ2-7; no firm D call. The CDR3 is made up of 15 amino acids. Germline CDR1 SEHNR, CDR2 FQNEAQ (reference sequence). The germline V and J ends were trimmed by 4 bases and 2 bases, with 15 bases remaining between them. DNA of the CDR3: TGTGCCAGCAGCTCCGCGGAATACCGAACCTACGAGCAGTACTTC. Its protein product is CASSSAEYRTYEQYF.

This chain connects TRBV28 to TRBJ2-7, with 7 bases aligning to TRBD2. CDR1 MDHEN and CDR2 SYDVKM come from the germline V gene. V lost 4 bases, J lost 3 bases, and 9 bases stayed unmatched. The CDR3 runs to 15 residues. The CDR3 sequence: CASSSSLAADYEQYF. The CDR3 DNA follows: TGTGCCAGCAGTTCGTCCCTAGCGGCAGACTACGAGCAGTACTTC.

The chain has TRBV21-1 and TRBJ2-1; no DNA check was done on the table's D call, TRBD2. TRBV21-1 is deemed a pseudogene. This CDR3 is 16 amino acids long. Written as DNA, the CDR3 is TGTGCCAGCTCCTACCCCACTAGCGGGAGGAACAATGAGCAGTTCTTC. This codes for CASSYPTSGRNNEQFF.

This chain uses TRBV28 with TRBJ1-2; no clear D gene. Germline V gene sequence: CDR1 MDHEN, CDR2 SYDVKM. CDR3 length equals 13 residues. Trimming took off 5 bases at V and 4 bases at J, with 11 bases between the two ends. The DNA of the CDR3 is TGTGCCAGCAGTCCAAACATGGGCTATGGCTACACCTTC. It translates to CASSPNMGYGYTF.

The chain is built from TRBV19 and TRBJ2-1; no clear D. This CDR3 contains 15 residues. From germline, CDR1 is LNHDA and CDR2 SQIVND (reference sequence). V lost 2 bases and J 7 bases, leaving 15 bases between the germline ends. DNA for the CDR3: TGTGCCAGTAGTATAATCGGAAACCTGGGGAATGAGCAGTTCTTC. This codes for CASSIIGNLGNEQFF.

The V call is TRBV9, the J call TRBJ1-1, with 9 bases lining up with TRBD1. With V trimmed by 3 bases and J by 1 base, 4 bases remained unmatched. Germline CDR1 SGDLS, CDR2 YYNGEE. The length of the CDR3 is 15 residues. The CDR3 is CASSGTGDWNTEAFF. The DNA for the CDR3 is TGTGCCAGCAGCGGGACAGGGGATTGGAACACTGAAGCTTTCTTT. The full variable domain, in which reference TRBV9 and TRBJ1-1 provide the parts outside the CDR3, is DSGVTQTPKHLITATGQRVTLRCSPRSGDLSVYWYQQSLDQGLQFLIQYYNGEERAKGNILERFSAQQFPDLHSELNLSSLELGDSALYFCASSGTGDWNTEAFFGQGTRLTVV.

In DNA, the CDR3 is TGTGCCATCAGTGAGGACTACGAGCAGTACTTC. This encodes CAISEDYEQYF. The chain employs TRBV10-3 and TRBJ2-7; D not certain. V lost 2 bases and J 3 bases, leaving 2 bases between the germline ends. From germline, CDR1 is ENHRY and CDR2 SYGVKD. The length of the CDR3 is 11 residues.

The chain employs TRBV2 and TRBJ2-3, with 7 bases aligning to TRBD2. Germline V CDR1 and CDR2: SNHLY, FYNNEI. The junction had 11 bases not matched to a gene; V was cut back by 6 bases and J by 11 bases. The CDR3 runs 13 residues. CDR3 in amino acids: CASSGYEQRGQYF. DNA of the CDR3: TGTGCCAGCAGCGGATATGAACAGCGGGGGCAGTATTTT.

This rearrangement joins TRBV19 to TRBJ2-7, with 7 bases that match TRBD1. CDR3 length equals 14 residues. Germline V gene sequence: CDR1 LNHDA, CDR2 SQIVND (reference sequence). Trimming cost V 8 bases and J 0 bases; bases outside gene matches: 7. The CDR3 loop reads CASGQAYNSYEQYF. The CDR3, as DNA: TGTGCCAGTGGACAGGCTTATAACTCCTACGAGCAGTACTTC.